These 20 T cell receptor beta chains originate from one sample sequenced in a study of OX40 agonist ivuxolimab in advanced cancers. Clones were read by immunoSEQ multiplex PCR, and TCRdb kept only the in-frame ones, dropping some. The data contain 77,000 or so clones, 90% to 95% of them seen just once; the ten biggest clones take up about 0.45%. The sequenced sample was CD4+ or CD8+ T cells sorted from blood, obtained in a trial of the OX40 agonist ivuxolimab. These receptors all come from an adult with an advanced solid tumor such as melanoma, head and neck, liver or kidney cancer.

CDR3 nucleotides: TGTGCCAGCAGCAAAGCCGGCACCCTCCTCGAGCAGTACTTC. Amino acid sequence: CASSKAGTLLEQYF. The chain couples TRBV21-1 to TRBJ2-7. TRBV21-1 is labeled a pseudogene. This CDR3 has 14 residues.

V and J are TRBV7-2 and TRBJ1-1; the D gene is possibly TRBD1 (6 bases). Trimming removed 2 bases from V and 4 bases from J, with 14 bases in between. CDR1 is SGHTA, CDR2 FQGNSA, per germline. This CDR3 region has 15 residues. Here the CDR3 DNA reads TGTGCCAGCAGCTTATGGTCAGGGGTGAGCACTGAAGCTTTCTTT. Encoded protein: CASSLWSGVSTEAFF.

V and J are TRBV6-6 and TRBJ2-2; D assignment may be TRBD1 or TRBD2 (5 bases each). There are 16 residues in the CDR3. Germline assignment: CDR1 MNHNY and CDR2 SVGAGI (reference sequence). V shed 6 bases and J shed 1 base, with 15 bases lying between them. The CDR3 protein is CASRTTGARNTGELFF. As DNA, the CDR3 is TGTGCCAGCAGGACTACAGGCGCGAGGAACACCGGGGAGCTGTTTTTT.

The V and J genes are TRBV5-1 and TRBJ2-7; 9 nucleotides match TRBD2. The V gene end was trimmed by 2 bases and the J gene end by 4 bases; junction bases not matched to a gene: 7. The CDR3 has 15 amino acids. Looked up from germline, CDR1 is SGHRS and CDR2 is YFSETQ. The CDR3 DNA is TGCGCCAGCAGCTTTTTAGCGGGAGAATGGTACGAGCAGTACTTC. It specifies CASSFLAGEWYEQYF.

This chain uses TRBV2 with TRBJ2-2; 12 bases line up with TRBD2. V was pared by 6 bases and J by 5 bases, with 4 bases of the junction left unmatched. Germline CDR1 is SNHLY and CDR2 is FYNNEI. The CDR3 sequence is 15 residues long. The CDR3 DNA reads TGTGCCAGCAGGGTGACTAGCGGGAGTACCGGGGAGCTGTTTTTT. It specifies CASRVTSGSTGELFF. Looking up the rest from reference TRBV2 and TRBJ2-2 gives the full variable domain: EPEVTQTPSHQVTQMGQEVILRCVPISNHLYFYWYRQILGQKVEFLVSFYNNEISEKSEIFDDQFSVERPDGSNFTLKIRSTKLEDSAMYFCASRVTSGSTGELFFGEGSRLTVL.

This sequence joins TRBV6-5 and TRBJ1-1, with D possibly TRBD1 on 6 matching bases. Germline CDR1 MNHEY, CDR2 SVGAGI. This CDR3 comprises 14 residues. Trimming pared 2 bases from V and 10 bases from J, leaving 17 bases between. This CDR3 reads CASSYDWGRGGAFF. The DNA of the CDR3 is TGTGCCAGCAGTTACGATTGGGGGCGGGGGGGAGCTTTCTTT.

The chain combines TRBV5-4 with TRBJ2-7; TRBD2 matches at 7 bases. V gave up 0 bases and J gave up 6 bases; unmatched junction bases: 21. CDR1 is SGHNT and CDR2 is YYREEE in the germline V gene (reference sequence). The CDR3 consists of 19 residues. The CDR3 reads CASSLELSGRRGGSREQYF. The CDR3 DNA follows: TGTGCCAGCAGCTTGGAATTGTCGGGGCGGCGGGGCGGGAGTCGCGAGCAGTACTTC.

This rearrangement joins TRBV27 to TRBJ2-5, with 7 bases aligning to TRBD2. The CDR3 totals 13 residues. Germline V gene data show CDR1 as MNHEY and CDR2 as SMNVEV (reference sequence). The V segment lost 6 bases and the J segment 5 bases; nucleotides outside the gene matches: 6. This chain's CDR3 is CASRILGGETQYF. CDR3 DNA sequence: TGTGCCAGCAGGATACTGGGAGGGGAGACCCAGTACTTC.

CDR3 DNA sequence: TGTGCCAGCAGCTCTCCGGGACTGGGGCTCGGGGAGCTGTTTTTT. Translated: CASSSPGLGLGELFF. This chain connects TRBV7-9 to TRBJ2-2; possible D gene TRBD2, 6 bases. The germline V and J ends were trimmed by 4 bases and 7 bases, with 16 bases remaining between them. The CDR3 consists of 15 residues. Germline CDR1 SEHNR, CDR2 FQNEAQ (reference sequence). The whole variable domain, remainder taken from reference TRBV7-9 and TRBJ2-2, is DTGVSQNPRHKITKRGQNVTFRCDPISEHNRLYWYRQTLGQGPEFLTYFQNEAQLEKSRLLSDRFSAERPKGSFSTLEIQRTEQGDSAMYLCASSSPGLGLGELFFGEGSRLTVL.

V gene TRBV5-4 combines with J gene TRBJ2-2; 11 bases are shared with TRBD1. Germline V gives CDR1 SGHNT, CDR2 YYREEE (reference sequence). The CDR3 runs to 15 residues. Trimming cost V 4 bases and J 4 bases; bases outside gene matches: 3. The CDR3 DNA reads TGTGCCAGCAGCCCCGGGACAGGGGGCACCGGGGAGCTGTTTTTT. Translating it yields CASSPGTGGTGELFF.

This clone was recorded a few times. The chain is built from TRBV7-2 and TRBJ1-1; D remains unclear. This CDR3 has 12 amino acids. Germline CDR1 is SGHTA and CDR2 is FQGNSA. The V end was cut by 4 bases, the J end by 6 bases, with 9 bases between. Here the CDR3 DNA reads TGTGCCAGCAGCTACATGGCTTCTGAAGCTTTCTTT. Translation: CASSYMASEAFF.

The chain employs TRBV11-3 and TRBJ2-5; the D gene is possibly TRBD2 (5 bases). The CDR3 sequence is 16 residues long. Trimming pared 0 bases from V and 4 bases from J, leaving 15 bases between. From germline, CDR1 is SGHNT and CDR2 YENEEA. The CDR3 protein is CASSLEGGGLRETQYF. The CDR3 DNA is TGTGCCAGCAGCTTAGAAGGCGGCGGGCTGAGAGAGACCCAGTACTTC.

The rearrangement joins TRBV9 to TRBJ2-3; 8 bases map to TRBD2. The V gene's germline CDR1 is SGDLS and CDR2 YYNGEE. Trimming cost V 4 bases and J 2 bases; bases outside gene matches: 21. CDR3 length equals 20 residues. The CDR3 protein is CASSPRIGGGLTSFTDTQYF. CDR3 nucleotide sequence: TGTGCCAGCAGCCCGCGAATCGGGGGGGGGCTAACCTCTTTCACAGATACGCAGTATTTT.

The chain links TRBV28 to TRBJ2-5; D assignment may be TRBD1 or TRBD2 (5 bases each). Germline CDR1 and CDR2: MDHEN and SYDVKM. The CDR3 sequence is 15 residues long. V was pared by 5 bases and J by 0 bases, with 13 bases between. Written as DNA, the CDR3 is TGTGCCAGCAGTGTGGGACCTAGTAACCAAGAGACCCAGTACTTC. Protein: CASSVGPSNQETQYF.

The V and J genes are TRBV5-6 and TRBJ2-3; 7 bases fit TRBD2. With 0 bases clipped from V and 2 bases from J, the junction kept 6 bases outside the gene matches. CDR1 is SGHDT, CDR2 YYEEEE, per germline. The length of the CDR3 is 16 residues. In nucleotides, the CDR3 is TGTGCCAGCAGCTTGGCCGGTGGGGGGGACACAGATACGCAGTATTTT. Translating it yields CASSLAGGGDTDTQYF. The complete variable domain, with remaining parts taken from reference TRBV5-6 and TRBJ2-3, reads DAGVTQSPTHLIKTRGQQVTLRCSPKSGHDTVSWYQQALGQGPQFIFQYYEEEERQRGNFPDRFSGHQFPNYSSELNVNALLLGDSALYLCASSLAGGGDTDTQYFGPGTRLTVL.

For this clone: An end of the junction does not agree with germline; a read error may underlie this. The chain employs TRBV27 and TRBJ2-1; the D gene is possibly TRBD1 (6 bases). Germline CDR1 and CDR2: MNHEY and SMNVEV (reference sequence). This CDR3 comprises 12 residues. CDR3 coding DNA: TGTGCCGGCAGTCGAAGAGGGACAGAGCAGTTCTTC. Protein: CAGSRRGTEQFF.

CDR3 DNA sequence: TGTGCCAGCTCATCCCCGGGACTAGGGAAGGAAATGGCGCAGTATTTT. Translating it yields CASSSPGLGKEMAQYF. V and J are TRBV18 and TRBJ2-3; 8 nucleotides agree with TRBD2. J was trimmed by 10 bases and V by 5 bases; bases with no gene match: 17. Germline CDR1 KGHSH, CDR2 LQKENI. This CDR3 is 16 amino acids long.

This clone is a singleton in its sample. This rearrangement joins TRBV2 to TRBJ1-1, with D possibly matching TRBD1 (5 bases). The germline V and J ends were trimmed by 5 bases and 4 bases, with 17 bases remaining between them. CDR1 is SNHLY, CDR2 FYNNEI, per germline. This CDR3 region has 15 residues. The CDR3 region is CASSRLAGGGTEAFF. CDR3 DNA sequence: TGTGCCAGCAGTCGTTTGGCGGGGGGGGGCACTGAAGCTTTCTTT.

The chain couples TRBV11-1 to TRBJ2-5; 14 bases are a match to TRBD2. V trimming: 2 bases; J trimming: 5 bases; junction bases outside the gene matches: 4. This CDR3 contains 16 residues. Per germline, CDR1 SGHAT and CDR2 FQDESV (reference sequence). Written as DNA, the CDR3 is TGTGCCAGCAGCTTATCGGGACTAGCGGGGGTGGAGACCCAGTACTTC. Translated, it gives CASSLSGLAGVETQYF.

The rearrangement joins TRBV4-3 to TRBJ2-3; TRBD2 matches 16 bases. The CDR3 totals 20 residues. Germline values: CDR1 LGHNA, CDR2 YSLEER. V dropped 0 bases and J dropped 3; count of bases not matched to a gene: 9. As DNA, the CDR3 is TGCGCCAGCAGCCAAGATTTGGGACTAGCGGGGGGGCCTGGGACAGATACGCAGTATTTT. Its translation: CASSQDLGLAGGPGTDTQYF.